These 28 T cell receptor beta chains were all obtained from the same sample, sequenced in a study of beta chain features in type 1 diabetes. General study points: TCRB CDR3 length was moderately but significantly reduced in all four CD4+ subsets of Type 1 diabetes patients.

The sequenced template was cDNA made from the entire isolated RNA. The protocol was immunoSEQ multiplex PCR, while the TCRdb copy is restricted to in-frame clones and leaves out a portion. The table records about 660,000 clones, around 15% of them present only once. The antigens for these receptors are not known. The source material was naive CD4+ T cells from blood. These receptor sequences come from a man younger than 30 with type 1 diabetes.

This clone was counted between two and nine times. The chain carries TRBV10-3 and TRBJ2-5; a weak D match, TRBD2 (6 bases). Germline loops: CDR1 ENHRY, CDR2 SYGVKD. The CDR3 runs to 14 residues. Trimming removed 7 bases at V and 5 bases at J, with 17 bases between. CDR3: CAIKIASASETQYF. Here the CDR3 DNA reads TGTGCCATCAAAATCGCTAGCGCTAGTGAGACCCAGTACTTC.

The gene calls are TRBV5-6 and TRBJ1-5; 9 nucleotides match TRBD1. CDR1 and CDR2 from the germline V gene are SGHDT and YYEEEE. Trimming at V came to 4 bases and at J to 6 bases, leaving 8 bases not matched to a gene. This CDR3 region has 15 residues. Here the CDR3 DNA reads TGTGCCAGCAGCCCGGGACAGGGTCGATCTCAGCCCCAGCATTTT. This gives the protein CASSPGQGRSQPQHF.

Regarding this clone: This sample includes further DNA sequences coding for the same CDR3. The rearrangement joins TRBV7-2 to TRBJ2-1; 8 bases align to TRBD2. From germline, CDR1 is SGHTA and CDR2 FQGNSA. V was clipped by 0 bases and J by 0 bases; unmatched bases: 1. The CDR3 has 16 residues. The CDR3 bases are TGTGCCAGCAGCTTAGCTAGCGGGGCCTCCTACAATGAGCAGTTCTTC. Amino acid sequence: CASSLASGASYNEQFF.

This clone was observed a handful of times. The V call is TRBV5-1, the J call TRBJ2-7; either TRBD1 or TRBD2 may fit D (5 bases each). The V gene lost 1 base and the J gene lost 5 bases, with 7 bases spanning the gap. Germline V gene data show CDR1 as SGHRS and CDR2 as YFSETQ. CDR3 length: 12 residues. The CDR3 region is CASSLLGDEQYF. CDR3 sequence (DNA): TGCGCCAGCAGCTTGTTGGGGGACGAGCAGTACTTC.

This chain links TRBV11-2 with TRBJ2-3, with a possible D match to TRBD2 (5 bases). From germline, CDR1 is SGHAT and CDR2 FQNNGV. The CDR3 is 17 residues long. Trimming stripped 2 bases from V and 6 bases from J, with 21 bases between. The CDR3 here is CASSLRRGPSSADTQYF. The CDR3 nucleotides read TGTGCCAGCAGCTTACGGCGAGGACCTAGCAGCGCGGATACGCAGTATTTT.

This chain joins TRBV30 and TRBJ2-5, with a weak D call TRBD2 (6 bases). Looked up from germline, CDR1 is GTSNPN and CDR2 is SVGIG (reference sequence). The CDR3 length is 14 residues. V lost 0 bases to trimming and J lost 0 bases, with 8 bases between them. CDR3 coding DNA: TGTGCCTGGAGTGTAGGAGGGGACCAAGAGACCCAGTACTTC. This codes for CAWSVGGDQETQYF.

This clone has only a few counts. V usage is TRBV5-1 and J usage is TRBJ2-1; unclear D gene. Germline V CDR1 and CDR2: SGHRS, YFSETQ. Between the trimmed V and J ends, which lost 0 bases and 3 bases, there was a span of 10 bases. The CDR3 totals 15 residues. The CDR3 DNA reads as TGCGCCAGCAGCTTGGCTCGTCTTGGCTACAATGAGCAGTTCTTC. Translating gives CASSLARLGYNEQFF. Full variable domain (missing parts from reference TRBV5-1 and TRBJ2-1): KAGVTQTPRYLIKTRGQQVTLSCSPISGHRSVSWYQQTPGQGLQFLFEYFSETQRNKGNFPGRFSGRQFSNSRSEMNVSTLELGDSALYLCASSLARLGYNEQFFGPGTRLTVL.

The chain is built from TRBV7-9 and TRBJ2-5; no clear D. V lost 5 bases and J 2 bases, leaving 3 bases between the germline ends. The V gene's germline CDR1 is SEHNR and CDR2 FQNEAQ (reference sequence). The CDR3 is 11 amino acids. As DNA, the CDR3 is TGTGCCAGCAGCATTCAAGAGACCCAGTACTTC. Translating gives CASSIQETQYF.

V is TRBV28 and J is TRBJ2-7; the D gene is possibly TRBD2 (5 bases). From germline, CDR1 is MDHEN and CDR2 SYDVKM. Trimming pared 8 bases from V and 1 base from J, leaving 18 bases between. The CDR3 sequence is 15 residues long. The CDR3 loop reads CASVSVASSSYEQYF. The CDR3 coding sequence is TGTGCCAGCGTATCTGTGGCTAGCTCTTCCTACGAGCAGTACTTC. Full variable domain (outside the CDR3, taken from reference TRBV28 and TRBJ2-7): DVKVTQSSRYLVKRTGEKVFLECVQDMDHENMFWYRQDPGLGLRLIYFSYDVKMKEKGDIPEGYSVSREKKERFSLILESASTNQTSMYLCASVSVASSSYEQYFGPGTRLTVT.

The rearrangement uses TRBV2 and TRBJ1-4; TRBD1 might be the D (5 bases). V was cut by 8 bases and J by 4 bases, with 11 bases left in between. The germline V gene encodes CDR1 SNHLY and CDR2 FYNNEI. CDR3 length: 13 amino acids. CDR3 nucleotides: TGTGCCAGCCGGGACGGATTTAATGAAAAACTGTTTTTT. It is translated as CASRDGFNEKLFF.

This clone was found a few times. The chain uses TRBV29-1 and TRBJ2-5; D is possibly TRBD2 (5 bases). The V gene lost 5 bases and the J gene lost 2 bases, with 9 bases spanning the gap. CDR1 is SQVTM, CDR2 ANQGSEA, per germline. This CDR3 has 12 amino acids. The CDR3 loop is CSVRGTQETQYF. CDR3 nucleotides: TGCAGCGTTCGGGGAACGCAAGAGACCCAGTACTTC.

V is TRBV11-2 and J is TRBJ2-7, with D unclear. Trimming left V 1 base short and J 2 bases short, with 9 bases between. Germline V gives CDR1 SGHAT, CDR2 FQNNGV. This CDR3 is built from 14 residues. CDR3 sequence: CASSLGQTAYEQYF. In DNA form, the CDR3 reads TGTGCCAGCAGCTTAGGGCAGACCGCCTACGAGCAGTACTTC.

The chain employs TRBV6-4 and TRBJ2-2; perhaps TRBD2 as D (5 bases). V was cut by 6 bases and J by 0 bases, with 17 bases left in between. There are 17 residues in the CDR3. CDR1 MRHNA and CDR2 SNTAGT come from the germline V gene. CDR3 sequence (DNA): TGTGCCAGCAGAGCAAGAGGGCACTCCGCGAACACCGGGGAGCTGTTTTTT. Residues: CASRARGHSANTGELFF.

This chain joins TRBV30 and TRBJ2-5; no firm D call. The CDR3 consists of 13 residues. Trimming took off 0 bases at V and 2 bases at J, with 7 bases between the two ends. CDR1 and CDR2 (germline): GTSNPN, SVGIG (reference sequence). CDR3 protein: CAWSVLAQETQYF. CDR3 nucleotide sequence: TGTGCCTGGAGTGTACTCGCTCAAGAGACCCAGTACTTC. The variable domain in full, with the rest retrieved from reference TRBV30 and TRBJ2-5, is SQTIHQWPATLVQPVGSPLSLECTVEGTSNPNLYWYRQAAGRGLQLLFYSVGIGQISSEVPQNLSASRPQDRQFILSSKKLLLSDSGFYLCAWSVLAQETQYFGPGTRLLVL.

This clone has just a few counts. This rearrangement joins TRBV30 to TRBJ2-5, with D tentatively TRBD1 (6 bases). This CDR3 contains 15 residues. V lost 0 bases to trimming and J lost 3 bases, with 14 bases between them. Germline CDR1 GTSNPN, CDR2 SVGIG (reference sequence). CDR3 region: CAWSVRGKGEETQYF. The CDR3 DNA reads as TGTGCCTGGAGTGTACGGGGTAAGGGGGAAGAGACCCAGTACTTC.

This clone was observed a handful of times. The chain uses TRBV5-1 and TRBJ1-4; TRBD1 is a possible D gene (6 bases). The CDR3 is 13 residues long. Germline V lookup: CDR1 SGHRS, CDR2 YFSETQ. V lost 10 bases to trimming and J lost 6 bases, with 16 bases between them. The chain's CDR3 is CACRTGKDEKLFF. The CDR3 DNA reads TGCGCCTGCCGCACAGGGAAAGATGAAAAACTGTTTTTT.

A remark on this clone: Other DNA sequences of this sample code for an identical CDR3. The chain is built from TRBV7-9 and TRBJ2-7, with 8 positions matching TRBD2. V lost 1 base, J lost 4 bases, and 3 bases stayed unmatched. The CDR3 spans 14 residues. In germline, CDR1 is SEHNR, CDR2 FQNEAQ (reference sequence). Here the CDR3 reads CASSLVPSGYEQYF. Written as DNA, the CDR3 is TGTGCCAGCAGCTTAGTACCTAGCGGGTACGAGCAGTACTTC.

The sample holds a few counts of this clone. The genes are TRBV7-9 and TRBJ2-7; D unresolved. Trimming removed 5 bases from V and 0 bases from J, with 14 bases in between. Germline values: CDR1 SEHNR, CDR2 FQNEAQ (reference sequence). The CDR3 has 15 amino acids. CDR3 amino acids: CASSAKYVNSYEQYF. CDR3 coding DNA: TGTGCCAGCAGCGCTAAATACGTCAACTCCTACGAGCAGTACTTC.

This clone was picked up a small number of times. V is TRBV5-1 and J is TRBJ2-3; 8 bases align to TRBD1. The CDR3 consists of 15 residues. Trimming removed 2 bases from V and 10 bases from J; junction bases left unmatched: 12. Germline-derived CDR1 and CDR2 are SGHRS and YFSETQ. The CDR3 protein is CASSFLMGQVQAQYF. In DNA form, the CDR3 reads TGCGCCAGCAGCTTCTTAATGGGACAGGTCCAAGCGCAGTATTTT.

A few counts support this clone. The rearrangement links TRBV4-3 to TRBJ2-6; 10 bases agree with TRBD1. The V gene end was trimmed by 1 base and the J gene end by 1 base; junction bases not matched to a gene: 4. This CDR3 contains 18 residues. Looked up from germline, CDR1 is LGHNA and CDR2 is YSLEER. CDR3 DNA sequence: TGCGCCAGCAGCCAAGGAGACAGGGGGCGGTCTGGGGCCAACGTCCTGACTTTC. Its protein product is CASSQGDRGRSGANVLTF.

This clone turned up a few times. The genes are TRBV4-3 and TRBJ1-1, with D uncertain. Trimming took off 2 bases at V and 0 bases at J, with 7 bases between the two ends. CDR1 is LGHNA and CDR2 is YSLEER in the germline V gene. The CDR3 loop spans 14 amino acids. This chain's CDR3 is CASSQFLMNTEAFF. DNA of the CDR3: TGCGCCAGCAGCCAATTCCTCATGAACACTGAAGCTTTCTTT.

V usage is TRBV30 and J usage is TRBJ1-2; 9 bases match TRBD1. The V and J ends lost 8 bases and 4 bases, in that order; junction bases with no gene match: 2. The CDR3 consists of 11 residues. Germline CDR1 and CDR2: GTSNPN and SVGIG (reference sequence). The CDR3 loop reads CARDRVYGYTF. DNA of the CDR3: TGTGCCAGGGACAGGGTCTATGGCTACACCTTC.

This clone was found a few times. This rearrangement joins TRBV5-1 to TRBJ2-7, with 10 bases lining up with TRBD2. Germline V gene lookup returns CDR1 SGHRS and CDR2 YFSETQ. The CDR3 runs to 15 residues. V lost 0 bases to trimming and J lost 6 bases; unmatched junction nucleotides: 6. CDR3 sequence (DNA): TGCGCCAGCAGCTTGGAAGCGGGGGGGCCTTCCGAGCAGTACTTC. This codes for CASSLEAGGPSEQYF.

On this clone itself: Other nucleotide sequences in the sample specify the same CDR3. V is TRBV6-5 and J is TRBJ2-7; D ambiguous. Per the germline V gene, CDR1 is MNHEY and CDR2 is SVGAGI. Trimming left V 0 bases short and J 1 base short, with 7 bases between. This CDR3 comprises 14 residues. The CDR3 loop reads CASSYSSRSYEQYF. The CDR3 region has the DNA TGTGCCAGCAGTTACTCGAGCAGATCCTACGAGCAGTACTTC.

This chain links TRBV28 with TRBJ1-6; D may be TRBD1 (5 bases). Trimming stripped 6 bases from V and 0 bases from J, with 18 bases between. The CDR3 consists of 18 residues. From germline, CDR1 is MDHEN and CDR2 SYDVKM. The CDR3: CASSPNGGKSSYNSPLHF. DNA for the CDR3: TGTGCCAGCAGCCCGAACGGGGGTAAGAGCTCCTATAATTCACCCCTCCACTTT.

This clone occurred once. This CDR3 is also generated by other DNA sequences in the sample. This sequence joins TRBV7-2 and TRBJ1-1; D gene uncertain. The germline gives CDR1 SGHTA, CDR2 FQGNSA. CDR3 size: 13 residues. V lost 5 bases, J lost 0 bases, and 7 bases lay in between. CDR3 residues: CASSLQMNTEAFF. In DNA form, the CDR3 reads TGTGCCAGCAGCCTCCAGATGAACACTGAAGCTTTCTTT.

This clone was observed a handful of times. The genes are TRBV5-1 and TRBJ1-1, with 8 bases identical to TRBD1. Germline lookup yields CDR1 SGHRS and CDR2 YFSETQ. The junction had 15 bases not matched to a gene; V was cut back by 4 bases and J by 10 bases. The CDR3 loop spans 15 amino acids. In DNA form, the CDR3 reads TGCGCCAGCAGCCCAGACCCGACAGGGGCGGAGGCAGCTTTCTTT. It translates to CASSPDPTGAEAAFF.

The chain couples TRBV15 to TRBJ2-7, with TRBD1 matching 11 bases. CDR1 and CDR2 (germline): LNHNV, YYDKDF (reference sequence). This CDR3 contains 18 residues. V gave up 3 bases and J gave up 4 bases; unmatched junction bases: 14. The CDR3 region is CATSRFFTRTGGEYEQYF. As DNA, the CDR3 is TGTGCCACCAGCAGGTTTTTCACGAGGACAGGGGGCGAATACGAGCAGTACTTC.